This TCR beta chain came from a study of identical twins. Study-level points and caveats: An excess of low generation probability was shown by twin-shared out-of-frame alpha sequences. Part of the zero-insertion signal could reflect confounding by invariant MAIT and iNKT cells.

In TCRdb, the 5' RACE reads were re-called with MiXCR into one record per CDR3 protein. The repertoire holds hundreds of thousands of distinct CDR3 sequences, with 20% to 25% as singletons. Germline-derived CDR1 and CDR2 are SGHTA and FQGNSA. V lost 4 bases and J lost 3, with 15 bases in between. CDR3 length: 15 residues. As regards this clonotype: Its antigen is unknown.

The same specimen was also included in a second study, on T cells expressing NK-cell markers. That work contributes: Source material for TCR beta repertoires consisted of sorted CD3+CD56+NKG2C+, CD3+CD56+NKG2C- and CD3+CD56-NKG2C+ T cells. Seven donors tested HCMV-seropositive and one tested seronegative among the eight sequenced.

The rearrangement joins TRBV7-2 to TRBJ1-1; D is undetermined. The sequence came from a woman under 30 in good health. The sample comprised CD4+ T cells sorted from blood. The CDR3 protein is CASSSLPSVYTEAFF. The DNA of the CDR3 is TGTGCCAGCAGCTCTCTCCCGAGTGTGTACACTGAAGCTTTCTTT.